The 15 T cell receptor beta chains in this list originate from one sample, sequenced in a study of blood T cell repertoires in COVID-19 (dated by TCRdb to between 2020 and 2021). Preparation of the library involved the immunoSEQ multiplex PCR assay. As stored in TCRdb, this immuneACCESS dataset retains in-frame rearrangements with V and J assigned. A fraction of the clones does not appear; measured against another copy, unresolved V genes explain less than half of the discrepancy, and the remainder lacks a known reason. The sample data list fewer than 250,000 clones, and roughly 84% of these were observed just once. Less than 8% of the sample goes to the ten largest clones. Sequences were obtained from peripheral blood. Source of these receptors: a woman between 45 and 65 years old with acute or convalescent COVID-19.

This rearrangement joins TRBV4-3 to TRBJ2-2; tentative D call: TRBD2 (7 bases). The germline V and J ends were trimmed by 0 bases and 7 bases, with 18 bases remaining between them. The CDR3 consists of 17 residues. Germline CDR1 LGHNA, CDR2 YSLEER. This CDR3 reads CASSQDRGGFSVGELFF. The CDR3, as DNA: TGCGCCAGCAGCCAAGATAGGGGGGGGTTTTCTGTCGGGGAGCTGTTTTTT.

This chain uses TRBV6-6 with TRBJ1-1, with 10 bases identical to TRBD1. J lost 3 bases, V lost 6 bases, and 10 bases had no gene match. Germline CDR1 and CDR2: MNHNY and SVGAGI (reference sequence). This CDR3 is built from 16 residues. The CDR3 here is CASSRSRDRGDTEAFF. DNA for the CDR3: TGTGCCAGCAGCCGATCCCGGGACAGGGGAGACACTGAAGCTTTCTTT.

The chain combines TRBV19 with TRBJ1-2; D may be TRBD1 (5 bases). The CDR3 has 13 residues. V lost 10 bases and J lost 4, with 16 bases in between. CDR1 is LNHDA, CDR2 SQIVND, per germline (reference sequence). In DNA, the CDR3 is TGTGCCAATCCTACCGGGGGGAGCTATGGCTACACCTTC. Encoded protein: CANPTGGSYGYTF.

CDR3 bases: TGTGCCAGCAGCCTTACAGGGGGGAATGGCTACACCTTC. This codes for CASSLTGGNGYTF. The rearrangement uses TRBV12-3 or TRBV12-4 and TRBJ1-2, with 8 nucleotides matching TRBD1. This CDR3 spans 13 amino acids. V lost 6 bases, J lost 6 bases, and 6 bases stayed unmatched.

The V call is TRBV6-2 or TRBV6-3, the J call TRBJ2-7; D may be TRBD1 (6 bases). Germline loops: CDR1 MNHEY, CDR2 SVGEGT. This CDR3 is built from 14 residues. V was cut by 1 base and J by 0 bases, with 7 bases left in between. The CDR3 loop is CASSYLDSSYEQYF. The CDR3, as DNA: TGTGCCAGCAGTTACTTGGACAGCTCCTACGAGCAGTACTTC.

The rearrangement joins TRBV19 to TRBJ2-2; a weak D match, TRBD1 (6 bases). The CDR3 runs 18 residues. V shed 5 bases and J shed 5 bases, with 24 bases lying between them. Germline CDR1 is LNHDA and CDR2 is SQIVND (reference sequence). This CDR3 is CASSYEYPFRGNTGELFF. The DNA of the CDR3 is TGTGCCAGTAGTTACGAGTATCCCTTCAGGGGCAATACCGGGGAGCTGTTTTTT.

The chain couples TRBV7-9 to TRBJ2-7, with TRBD1 matching over 7 bases. The trim removed 2 bases at V and 6 bases at J, leaving 22 bases unmatched. This CDR3 is built from 19 residues. Germline V gene data show CDR1 as SEHNR and CDR2 as FQNEAQ (reference sequence). CDR3 DNA sequence: TGTGCCAGCAGCTTATTCAGAATAGGGGGCAAACCAAAGGGCCTCGAGCAGTACTTC. It is translated as CASSLFRIGGKPKGLEQYF.

The chain couples TRBV9 to TRBJ1-6; TRBD1 agrees at 10 bases. Per the germline V gene, CDR1 is SGDLS and CDR2 is YYNGEE. The CDR3 length is 15 residues. The J segment lost 7 bases and the V segment lost 4 bases, leaving 5 bases of the junction unmatched. CDR3 in DNA: TGTGCCAGCAGCCCCCGACAGGGGGCAAATTCACCCCTCCACTTT. This sequence encodes CASSPRQGANSPLHF. The full variable domain, in which reference TRBV9 and TRBJ1-6 provide the parts outside the CDR3, is DSGVTQTPKHLITATGQRVTLRCSPRSGDLSVYWYQQSLDQGLQFLIQYYNGEERAKGNILERFSAQQFPDLHSELNLSSLELGDSALYFCASSPRQGANSPLHFGNGTRLTVT.

The sample holds a few counts of this clone. The chain recombines TRBV2 with TRBJ2-7; 10 nucleotides align to TRBD2. The CDR3 loop spans 14 amino acids. V lost 8 bases to trimming and J lost 2 bases; unmatched junction nucleotides: 6. Germline-derived CDR1 and CDR2 are SNHLY and FYNNEI. The CDR3 coding sequence is TGTGCCAGCTCTGAGCGGGGGGGCCCCTACGAGCAGTACTTC. Its protein is CASSERGGPYEQYF.

The chain employs TRBV21-1 and TRBJ1-6; TRBD1 is the table's D call and was not checked against the DNA. TRBV21-1 is flagged as a pseudogene. The CDR3 is 13 residues long. The chain's CDR3 is CARRDRNRSPLHF. CDR3 nucleotide sequence: TGTGCCAGACGGGACAGGAATCGCTCACCCCTCCACTTT.

This clone was counted a few times. The chain employs TRBV7-9 and TRBJ1-6; D perhaps matches TRBD1 (6 bases). Trimming stripped 5 bases from V and 7 bases from J, with 15 bases between. The CDR3 covers 15 residues. Germline V lookup: CDR1 SEHNR, CDR2 FQNEAQ (reference sequence). This CDR3 is CASSRVPGENSPLHF. CDR3 coding DNA: TGTGCCAGCAGCAGAGTCCCAGGGGAGAATTCACCCCTCCACTTT.

This chain links TRBV2 with TRBJ1-2; 9 bases agree with TRBD1. CDR1 is SNHLY, CDR2 FYNNEI, per germline. The CDR3 sequence is 14 residues long. Trimming removed 6 bases from V and 7 bases from J; junction bases left unmatched: 9. The CDR3 here is CASRVKQGARGYTF. CDR3 DNA: TGTGCCAGCAGAGTCAAACAGGGGGCGCGTGGCTACACCTTC.

J is TRBJ2-7 and V is TRBV2; D perhaps matches TRBD1 (6 bases). Per the germline V gene, CDR1 is SNHLY and CDR2 is FYNNEI. This CDR3 contains 14 residues. V lost 9 bases, J lost 0 bases, and 15 bases lay in between. CDR3 nucleotides: TGTGCCAGTCATAGACAGGCCAGCTCCTACGAGCAGTACTTC. Residues: CASHRQASSYEQYF.

The chain links TRBV5-1 to TRBJ2-5; 10 nucleotides align to TRBD1. The V segment lost 5 bases and the J segment 6 bases; nucleotides outside the gene matches: 7. CDR1 is SGHRS, CDR2 YFSETQ, per germline. The CDR3 sequence is 14 residues long. The CDR3 bases are TGCGCCAGCAGTTCGACAGGGGGCCGGCAGACCCAGTACTTC. Amino acids: CASSSTGGRQTQYF.

The V gene is TRBV19, the J gene TRBJ2-3, with no clear D. V was clipped by 5 bases and J by 1 base, with 7 bases between them. The CDR3 totals 13 residues. Germline-derived CDR1 and CDR2 are LNHDA and SQIVND (reference sequence). The CDR3: CASSDTRTDTQYF. CDR3 bases: TGTGCCAGTAGTGACACCCGCACAGATACGCAGTATTTT.